This T cell receptor beta chain is drawn from a study of T-cell reconstitution after alpha-beta-depleted transplantation in children. The germline V and J ends were trimmed by 2 bases and 1 base, with 14 bases remaining between them. In germline, CDR1 is SQVTM, CDR2 ANQGSEA. The CDR3 extends over 15 amino acids. This clonotype was found a few times. Using unique molecular identifiers, the investigators prepared the TCRbeta library. TCRdb redid the calling of the PCR reads with MiXCR, one entry per CDR3 protein. The sample includes approximately 130,000 distinct CDR3 sequences, about 9.6% of them seen just once.

V and J are TRBV29-1 and TRBJ1-1, with D possibly matching TRBD1 (5 bases). The origin of this receptor is a girl in the first two years of life who had a stem cell transplant for combined immunodeficiency, so the T cells may come from the graft donor. The sequencing here drew on PBMCs, mostly from graft donor cells, taken 180 days after TCRalphabeta/CD19-depleted stem cell transplant. The CDR3 DNA sequence: TGCAGCGTTGAATGGAGGGGCGGGTGGAACACTGAAGCTTTCTTT. This sequence encodes CSVEWRGGWNTEAFF. The full variable domain, completed using reference TRBV29-1 and TRBJ1-1, is SAVISQKPSRDICQRGTSLTIQCQVDSQVTMMFWYRQQPGQSLTLIATANQGSEATYESGFVIDKFPISRPNLTFSTLTVSNMSPEDSSIYLCSVEWRGGWNTEAFFGQGTRLTVV.